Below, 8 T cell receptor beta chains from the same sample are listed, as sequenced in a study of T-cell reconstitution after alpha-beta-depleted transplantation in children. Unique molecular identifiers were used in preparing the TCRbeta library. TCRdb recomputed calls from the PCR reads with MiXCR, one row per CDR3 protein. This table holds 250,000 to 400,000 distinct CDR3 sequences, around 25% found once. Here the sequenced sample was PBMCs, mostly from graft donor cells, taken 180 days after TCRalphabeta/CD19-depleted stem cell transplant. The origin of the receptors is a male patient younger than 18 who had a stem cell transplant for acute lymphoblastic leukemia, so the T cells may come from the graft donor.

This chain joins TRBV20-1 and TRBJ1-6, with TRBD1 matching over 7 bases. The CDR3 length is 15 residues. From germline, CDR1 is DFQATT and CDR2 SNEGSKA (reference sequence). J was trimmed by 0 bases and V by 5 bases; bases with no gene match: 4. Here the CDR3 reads CSAGAGGSYNSPLHF. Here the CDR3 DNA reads TGCAGTGCTGGGGCAGGGGGCTCCTATAATTCACCCCTCCACTTT.

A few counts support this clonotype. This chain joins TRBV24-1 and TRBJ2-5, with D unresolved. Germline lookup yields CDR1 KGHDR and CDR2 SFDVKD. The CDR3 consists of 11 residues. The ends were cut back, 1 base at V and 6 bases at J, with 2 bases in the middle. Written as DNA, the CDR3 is TGTGCCACCAGTGATTTTAAGACCCAGTACTTC. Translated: CATSDFKTQYF.

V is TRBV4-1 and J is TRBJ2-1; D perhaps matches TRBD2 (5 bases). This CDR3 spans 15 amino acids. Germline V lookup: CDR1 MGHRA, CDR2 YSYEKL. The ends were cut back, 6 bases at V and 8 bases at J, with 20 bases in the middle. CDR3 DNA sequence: TGCGCCAGCAGGCCGAGGGTGCCGTTTAGCTATGAGCAGTTCTTC. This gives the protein CASRPRVPFSYEQFF.

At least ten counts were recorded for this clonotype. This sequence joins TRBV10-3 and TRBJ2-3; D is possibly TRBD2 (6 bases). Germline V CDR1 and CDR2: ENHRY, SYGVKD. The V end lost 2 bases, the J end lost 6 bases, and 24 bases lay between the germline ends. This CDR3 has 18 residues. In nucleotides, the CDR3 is TGTGCCATCAGTGAGCCTTTAGATCGTGGGAGGAAGGGCGATACGCAGTATTTT. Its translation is CAISEPLDRGRKGDTQYF.

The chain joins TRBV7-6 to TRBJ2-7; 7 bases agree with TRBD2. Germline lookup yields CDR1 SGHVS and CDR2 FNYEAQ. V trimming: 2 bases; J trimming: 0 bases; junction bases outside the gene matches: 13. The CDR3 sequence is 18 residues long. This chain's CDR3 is CASSLRPTSWEGSYEQYF. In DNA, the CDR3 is TGTGCCAGCAGCTTACGTCCAACGTCGTGGGAGGGCTCCTACGAGCAGTACTTC.

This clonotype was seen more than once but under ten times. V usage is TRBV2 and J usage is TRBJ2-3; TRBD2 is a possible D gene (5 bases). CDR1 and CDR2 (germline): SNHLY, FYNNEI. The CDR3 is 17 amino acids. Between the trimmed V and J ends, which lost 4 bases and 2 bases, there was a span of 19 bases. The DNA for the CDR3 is TGTGCCAGCAGTGGGGTTAGAGGGCAGGAGGACACAGATACGCAGTATTTT. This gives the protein CASSGVRGQEDTDTQYF.

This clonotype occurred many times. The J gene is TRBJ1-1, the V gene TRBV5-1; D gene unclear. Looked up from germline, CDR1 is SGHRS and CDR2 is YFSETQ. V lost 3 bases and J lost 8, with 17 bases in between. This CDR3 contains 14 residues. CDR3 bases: TGCGCCAGCAGCTCGTTCAATTGGAGAACAGAAGCTTTCTTT. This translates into CASSSFNWRTEAFF.

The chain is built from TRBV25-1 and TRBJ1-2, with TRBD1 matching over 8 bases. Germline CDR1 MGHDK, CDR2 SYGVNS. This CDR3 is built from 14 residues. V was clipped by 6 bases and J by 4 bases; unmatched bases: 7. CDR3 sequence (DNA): TGTGCCAGCAGGGAGACAGGGGAAGGCTATGGCTACACCTTC. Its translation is CASRETGEGYGYTF.